Presented here are 13 T cell receptor beta chains from one specimen sequenced in a study of blood T cell repertoires in COVID-19. Clones were sequenced by immunoSEQ multiplex PCR, and TCRdb holds only the in-frame ones, with some missing. The sample yields fewer than 150,000 clones, almost 80% seen once. The sequencing input was peripheral blood. These receptor sequences come from a man aged 60 to 75 who had recovered from COVID-19.

CDR3 sequence: CASRQYQPQHF. In nucleotides, the CDR3 is TGTGCCAGCAGACAGTACCAGCCCCAGCATTTT. The chain joins TRBV19 to TRBJ1-5; D might be TRBD1 (5 bases). The CDR3 contains 11 residues. CDR1 is LNHDA and CDR2 is SQIVND in the germline V gene (reference sequence). Trimming left V 9 bases short and J 7 bases short, with 10 bases between. Full variable domain (missing parts from reference TRBV19 and TRBJ1-5): DGGITQSPKYLFRKEGQNVTLSCEQNLNHDAMYWYRQDPGQGLRLIYYSQIVNDFQKGDIAEGYSVSREKKESFPLTVTSAQKNPTAFYLCASRQYQPQHFGDGTRLSIL.

The rearrangement uses TRBV11-3 and TRBJ2-3, with 8 bases identical to TRBD2. This CDR3 comprises 19 residues. With V trimmed by 5 bases and J by 1 base, 17 bases remained unmatched. Germline loops: CDR1 SGHNT, CDR2 YENEEA. The CDR3 nucleotides read TGTGCCAGCAGCCGGACGGGATTGATGGTAGCGGGGCGCACAGATACGCAGTATTTT. Its protein is CASSRTGLMVAGRTDTQYF.

This rearrangement joins TRBV5-1 to TRBJ2-2; TRBD2 aligns across 10 bases. The CDR3 consists of 19 residues. Losses at the gene ends were 5 bases for V and 6 bases for J; bases not matched to a gene: 19. CDR1 is SGHRS, CDR2 YFSETQ, per germline. As DNA, the CDR3 is TGCGCCAGCAGTTCCCCGAGGACTAGCGGTCGGTCCCCTCCCGGGGAGCTGTTTTTT. Encoded protein: CASSSPRTSGRSPPGELFF.

The chain uses TRBV5-4 and TRBJ1-5; 9 bases fit TRBD1. CDR1 is SGHNT, CDR2 YYREEE, per germline (reference sequence). V gave up 0 bases and J gave up 4 bases; unmatched junction bases: 2. The CDR3 is 15 amino acids. The CDR3, as DNA: TGTGCCAGCAGCTTGGCCGGGACAGGGAATCAGCCCCAGCATTTT. Its translation is CASSLAGTGNQPQHF.

The rearrangement uses TRBV27 and TRBJ1-2, with a tentative D call TRBD1 (6 bases). The CDR3 totals 16 residues. Germline-derived CDR1 and CDR2 are MNHEY and SMNVEV (reference sequence). V shed 7 bases and J shed 2 bases, with 20 bases lying between them. Here the CDR3 DNA reads TGTGCCAGCACCCGAAGTTATACAGGGCCCAACTATGGCTACACCTTC. Translation: CASTRSYTGPNYGYTF.

This clone was observed a handful of times. The chain joins TRBV7-2 to TRBJ2-5, with 10 bases aligning to TRBD2. Germline V gives CDR1 SGHTA, CDR2 FQGNSA. The CDR3 is 16 amino acids. V was pared by 2 bases and J by 1 base, with 4 bases of the junction left unmatched. DNA of the CDR3: TGTGCCAGCAGCTTATCTTCTAGCGGGGGCCAAGAGACCCAGTACTTC. As protein: CASSLSSSGGQETQYF.

This clone has at least ten counts. The chain recombines TRBV6-4 with TRBJ2-3; 10 bases align to TRBD2. The length of the CDR3 is 15 residues. V was clipped by 3 bases and J by 6 bases; unmatched bases: 6. Germline assignment: CDR1 MRHNA and CDR2 SNTAGT. CDR3 sequence reads: CASSEGAGGPDTQYF. CDR3 nucleotide sequence: TGTGCCAGCAGTGAAGGAGCGGGGGGGCCGGATACGCAGTATTTT.

About this clone: This sample includes further DNA sequences coding for the same CDR3. The rearrangement joins TRBV7-2 to TRBJ2-1, with TRBD2 matching over 11 bases. This CDR3 is 16 amino acids long. With 4 bases clipped from V and 5 bases from J, the junction kept 7 bases outside the gene matches. The germline CDR1 and CDR2 sequences are SGHTA and FQGNSA. CDR3 sequence: CASSSLLAGANNEQFF. In DNA form, the CDR3 reads TGTGCCAGCAGCTCTCTACTAGCGGGGGCCAACAATGAGCAGTTCTTC.

The chain links TRBV5-1 to TRBJ2-2, with TRBD2 matching 12 bases. With 4 bases clipped from V and 5 bases from J, the junction kept 3 bases outside the gene matches. The V gene's germline CDR1 is SGHRS and CDR2 YFSETQ. This CDR3 comprises 15 residues. CDR3 region: CASSPGLAGTGELFF. The CDR3 bases are TGCGCCAGCAGCCCGGGACTAGCGGGTACCGGGGAGCTGTTTTTT.

V usage is TRBV5-4 and J usage is TRBJ2-1; TRBD2 might be the D (6 bases). The CDR3 extends over 14 amino acids. Between the trimmed V and J ends, which lost 4 bases and 8 bases, there was a span of 16 bases. Germline V gives CDR1 SGHNT, CDR2 YYREEE (reference sequence). CDR3 in amino acids: CASSKLTSSDEQFF. The CDR3 bases are TGTGCCAGCAGCAAACTGACTAGTTCGGATGAGCAGTTCTTC.

The gene calls are TRBV29-1 and TRBJ2-1; 12 bases line up with TRBD1. CDR1 SQVTM and CDR2 ANQGSEA come from the germline V gene. The J segment lost 4 bases and the V segment lost 4 bases, leaving 5 bases of the junction unmatched. This CDR3 has 15 amino acids. The CDR3 loop is CSVGGDRGHYNEQFF. In DNA form, the CDR3 reads TGCAGCGTTGGGGGGGACAGGGGGCATTACAATGAGCAGTTCTTC.

The chain is built from TRBV7-2 and TRBJ2-7, with TRBD1 identical over 7 bases. The germline CDR1 and CDR2 sequences are SGHTA and FQGNSA. Losses at the gene ends were 5 bases for V and 4 bases for J; bases not matched to a gene: 8. The CDR3 contains 14 residues. In DNA, the CDR3 is TGTGCCAGCAGCCCCAGGGACAGAACTTACGAGCAGTACTTC. Its translation is CASSPRDRTYEQYF.

The V and J genes are TRBV3-1 (or the pseudogene TRBV3-2) and TRBJ1-2; D is unresolved. CDR3 length: 15 residues. The V end lost 5 bases, the J end lost 6 bases, and 19 bases lay between the germline ends. The germline CDR1 and CDR2 sequences are LGHDT and YNNKEL (reference sequence). CDR3 bases: TGTGCCAGCAGCAAAAGCCCAGCTGCGGTGAATGGCTACACCTTC. It codes for CASSKSPAAVNGYTF.